The sample holds many counts of the clone carrying this TCR beta chain. This entry comes from a study of T cells in Graves' hyperthyroidism and ophthalmopathy. RNA transcripts yielded amplified TCR beta CDR3 regions. Primed by the HTBI set, a first-round RT-PCR was run on the TCR CDR3. TCRdb reprocessed the multiplex PCR reads with MiXCR, giving one entry per CDR3 protein. The repertoire has 470,000 or so distinct CDR3 sequences, roughly 20% of them found once; the top ten carry 26%. This TCR derives from a man aged 18 to 29 with Graves' hyperthyroidism. The sample taken for sequencing was blood.

For the CDR3, the DNA is TGTGCCAGCAGCTTAGGCGGACTAGCGGCCGGGGAGCTGTTTTTT. Its protein is CASSLGGLAAGELFF. The rearrangement joins TRBV11-3 to TRBJ2-2; 10 bases match TRBD2. V shed 1 base, J shed 6 bases, and the junction held 2 bases outside the gene matches. The V gene's germline CDR1 is SGHNT and CDR2 YENEEA. The CDR3 loop spans 15 amino acids. The complete variable domain, with remaining parts taken from reference TRBV11-3 and TRBJ2-2, reads EAGVVQSPRYKIIEKKQPVAFWCNPISGHNTLYWYLQNLGQGPELLIRYENEEAVDDSQLPKDRFSAERLKGVDSTLKIQPAELGDSAVYLCASSLGGLAAGELFFGEGSRLTVL.